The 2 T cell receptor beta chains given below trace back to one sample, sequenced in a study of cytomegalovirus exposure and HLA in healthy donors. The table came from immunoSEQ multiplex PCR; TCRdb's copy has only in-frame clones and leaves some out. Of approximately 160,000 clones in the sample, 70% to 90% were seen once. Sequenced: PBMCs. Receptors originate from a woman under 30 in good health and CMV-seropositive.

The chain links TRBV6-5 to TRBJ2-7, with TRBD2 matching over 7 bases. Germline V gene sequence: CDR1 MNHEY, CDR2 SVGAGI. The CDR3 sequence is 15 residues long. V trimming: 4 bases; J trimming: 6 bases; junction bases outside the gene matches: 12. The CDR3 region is CASSFAGGRAGEQYF. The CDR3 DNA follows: TGTGCCAGCAGTTTCGCCGGAGGGAGGGCCGGCGAGCAGTACTTC.

CDR3 region: CASSPDPGEFSGANVLTF. In DNA, the CDR3 is TGTGCCAGCAGCCCGGACCCGGGGGAATTCTCTGGGGCCAACGTCCTGACTTTC. This chain joins TRBV7-9 and TRBJ2-6; D perhaps matches TRBD2 (6 bases). This CDR3 has 18 residues. Germline values: CDR1 SEHNR, CDR2 FQNEAQ (reference sequence). V gave up 5 bases and J gave up 0 bases, with 17 bases separating them.